The text below deals with one T cell receptor beta chain. HTBI primers from iRepertoire and Arm-PCR of CDR3 regions yielded the TCR beta libraries. TCRdb itself ran the multiplex PCR reads through MiXCR, one entry per CDR3 protein. The profile shows 350,000 to 450,000 distinct CDR3 sequences, over 15% of them singletons. Time point meaning: newly diagnosed GD, antithyroid drugs for less than 3 months. Following extraction of RNA from PBMCs, that RNA was used to make the TCR library. The sample comes from a study of regulatory T cells in long-lasting Graves disease. Across the whole study: The study enrolled newly diagnosed Graves' patients on antithyroid drugs under 3 months.

V dropped 3 bases and J dropped 5 bases, with 13 bases sitting between them. The CDR3 has 15 residues. The germline V gene has CDR1 KGHSH and CDR2 LQKENI. The same sample was also used in a study of T cells in Graves' hyperthyroidism and ophthalmopathy. That source reports: Clonotypes that were expanded in thyroid above 0.001 mostly appeared in blood too.

The sample was peripheral blood mononuclear cells (PBMCs), taken at new diagnosis, from a patient treated with antithyroid drugs. The chain uses TRBV18 and TRBJ1-4; no firm D call. The sequence was collected from a man aged 35 to 55 with Graves disease. The CDR3 here is CASSPIRTLNEKLFF. CDR3 DNA sequence: TGTGCCAGCTCACCCATTCGGACGCTAAATGAAAAACTGTTTTTT.